This T cell receptor (beta chain) appears in the sequencing data of a study of persistence of HIV-infected CD4 T cells (dated by TCRdb to about 2020). For context, the study as a whole: The study isolated CMV- and HIV-1 Gag-responding CD4+ T cells from ART-treated individuals to examine antigen-driven clonal expansion of HIV-1-infected cells. The TCR cluster analysis across participants included under ten participants for CMV and six or seven participants for Gag. Peripheral blood samples of up to about 200 mL were taken at multiple time points, with the exception of a couple of participants who underwent leukapheresis at a single time point. The clonality of all cells in each sorted population was measured by TCRbeta sequencing, and the clonality of infected cells was measured by proviral sequencing. Suppressive ART had been received by participants for a median of roughly eight years.

The germline V gene yields SGDLS for CDR1 and YYNGEE for CDR2. V has 3 bases trimmed and J has 5 bases trimmed; junction bases matching no gene number 3. The CDR3 goes from the cysteine to the phenylalanine over 14 residues. The sequence is cut down to CDR3 DNA, 42 bases in frame from base 1. This clone is identified as medium-sized (0.01 to 0.1%). Its recognized antigen is unknown. No much larger clonotype is one base removed from it; base qualities were not supplied. Other DNA sequences in the sample encode the same CDR3. What the work shows at the level of the full study, not this receptor alone: Within the same sorted populations, how oligoclonal the TCRs were correlated with how oligoclonal the proviruses were. Degenerate expanded CDR3beta sequences were enriched in antigen-responding cells, suggesting convergent selection of CD4+ responses to CMV and Gag. Bulk TCR analyses could not be limited to the rare CMV-responding cells that actually contained HIV-1 proviruses. Significantly lower TCRbeta richness was observed in CMV- and Gag-responding cells than in anti-CD3/anti-CD28-responding cells, and higher oligoclonality was observed in CMV-responding cells than in CD3/CD28-stimulated and Gag-responding cells. Only a small number of individuals took part in the study, and only a limited range of antigens was tested.

TCRbeta repertoires were sequenced from genomic DNA with the immunoSEQ hsTCRB assay version 4 in survey mode. For TCRbeta sequencing, genomic DNA was diluted to 10 ng/uL, and up to about 1 ug was used per sample. In the source study's methods: TCRbeta data were analyzed in ImmunoSeq Analyzer 3.0, with diversity computed on productive nucleotide rearrangements. Using the Immunarch R package, lower-bound TCR diversity was estimated with the improved Chao index and clonality was estimated with the Gini coefficient. Nucleotide rearrangements that differed but encoded the same CDR3beta amino acid sequence were counted as separate clonotypes. Differential abundance analysis identified TCRbeta sequences significantly enriched in antigen-responding cells relative to anti-CD3/anti-CD28-activated cells. GLIPH2 clustered TCRs by predicted peptide-MHC specificity, both within individual participants and across merged participant data sets. The table comes from immuneACCESS by way of TCRdb, which keeps in-frame sequences with V and J called. Part of the clones is missing from these tables; in studies checked, under half for an unresolved V gene and the rest for unknown reasons. V, J and clone size are taken as reported in that table, and D and trimming were inferred from the DNA itself. The sample has some 41,000 clones on record, around 80% of them singletons. Together, the top ten hold 1.5% to 2% of the sample.

The treatment or condition label on this specimen signifies: suppressive antiretroviral therapy. Lysates of CMV-infected fibroblasts at 10 ug/mL were used to stimulate the cells. Memory populations depleted of antigen-responding cells were obtained by sorting nonresponding CD40L-negative CD69-negative CD45RO-high memory CD4+ T cells. HIV-1-infected adults in whom suppressive ART had been started during chronic infection were enrolled as participants. For at least 4 years, the participants' plasma HIV-1 RNA had been undetectable, below 50 copies/mL. To be included, participants needed a CD4+ T cell count above 400 cells/uL and a positive CMV serology. Before stimulation, PBMCs were isolated using density centrifugation and then depleted of CD8+ T cells. CD8-depleted PBMCs were stimulated for about 19 hours with anti-CD28/CD49d costimulation, CD40-blocking antibody and enfuvirtide to prevent new infections. Cell sorting was performed on a Beckman Coulter MoFlo Legacy or XDP sorter, and dead cells were excluded with propidium iodide. Genomic DNA was extracted using the QIAamp DNA Mini Kit for samples with more than one million cells and using the Quick-DNA Microprep Kit for all other samples.

The rearrangement joined TRBV9 to TRBJ1-5; a stretch of 9 junction bases matches TRBD1. This clonotype originated in an adult man with HIV who was CMV-seropositive. The material was CD4+ T cells sorted from PBMCs after roughly 18-hour stimulation, obtained from a patient who received antiretroviral therapy. What this sample's cell subset or site label stands for: CD40L-CD69- CD45RO-high memory CD4 T cells not responding to CMV lysate. CDR3 sequence: CASSDRDRDQPQHF. The DNA reads as follows: TGTGCCAGCAGCGATCGGGACAGGGATCAGCCCCAGCATTTT.